This T cell receptor (beta chain) was retrieved from a study of T-cell reconstitution after alpha-beta-depleted transplantation in children. The CDR3 spans 15 residues. The V and J ends lost 4 bases and 3 bases respectively, with 15 bases between them. Germline CDR1 MNHEY, CDR2 SVGAGI. The TCRbeta library incorporated unique molecular identifiers. Using its own MiXCR run on the PCR reads, TCRdb lists one record per CDR3 protein. This table has approximately 50,000 distinct CDR3 sequences, 50% to 55% appearing once. The source is a boy younger than two with SCID, due to receive a stem cell transplant. The V and J genes are TRBV6-5 and TRBJ1-2; D uncertain. The sequenced sample was peripheral blood, obtained before TCRalphabeta/CD19-depleted stem cell transplant. The chain's CDR3 is CASSLGFSADYGYTF. The CDR3 bases are TGTGCCAGCAGTTTAGGGTTTTCAGCCGACTATGGCTACACCTTC.